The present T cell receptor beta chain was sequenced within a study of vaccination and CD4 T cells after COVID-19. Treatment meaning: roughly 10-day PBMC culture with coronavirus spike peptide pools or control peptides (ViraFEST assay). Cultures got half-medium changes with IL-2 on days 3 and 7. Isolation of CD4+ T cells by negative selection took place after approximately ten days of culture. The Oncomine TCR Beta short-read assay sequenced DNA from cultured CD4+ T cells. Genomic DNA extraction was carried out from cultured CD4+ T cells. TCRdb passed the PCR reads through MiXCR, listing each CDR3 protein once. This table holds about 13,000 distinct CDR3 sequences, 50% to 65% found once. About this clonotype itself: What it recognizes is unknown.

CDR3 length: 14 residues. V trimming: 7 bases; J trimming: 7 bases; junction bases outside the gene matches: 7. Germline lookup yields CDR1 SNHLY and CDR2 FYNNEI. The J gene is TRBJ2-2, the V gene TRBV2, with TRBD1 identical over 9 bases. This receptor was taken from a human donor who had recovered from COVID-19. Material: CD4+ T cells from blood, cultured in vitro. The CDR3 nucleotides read TGTGCCAGCATTTTACAGGGGGCGAGCGGGGAGCTGTTTTTT. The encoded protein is CASILQGASGELFF.